This TCR beta chain was sequenced during a study of blood T cell repertoires in COVID-19 (TCRdb year 2020). Regarding the study in general: The collaborator samples originated in the United States, Italy and Spain and spanned the acute and convalescent phases of COVID-19. The prospective study material was composed of cDNA or gDNA derived from T cells, B-cell-depleted T cells, or PBMCs. The dataset comprised deeply sampled blood TCRbeta repertoires from subjects exposed to, actively infected with, or recovered from COVID-19. The repertoires were released in a freely available public database meant as a resource for research on the immune response to SARS-CoV-2. Samples came from the ongoing ImmuneRACE study (first 160 participants) plus 1,254 subjects from 6 global collaborators. Sample metadata almost always included a de-identified subject ID, COVID-19 status, age in years and sex. HLA class I and class II types, where available, came from metadata supplied by the sample provider rather than from assay-based typing.

V and J are trimmed by 4 bases and 10 bases, and the gene matches miss 7 bases of the junction. For CDR1 and CDR2, the germline V gene lists SGHRS and YFSETQ. Taken from cysteine to phenylalanine, the CDR3 has 14 residues. Just CDR3 DNA is preserved here, 42 bases in frame from base 1. One collaborating source in Seattle enrolled patients while the patients were actively infected and followed the patients over time throughout the course of disease. The collaborating institutions used their own protocols to collect whole blood in K2EDTA tubes. Collaborator samples were shipped for TCRbeta analysis as frozen whole blood, isolated PBMCs, or DNA extracted from either sample type. Concerning this clone: This clone's antigen is unknown. Per-nucleotide qualities are absent, and no much larger clonotype sits a single base away.

Overall study results and their limits: The quantity of clinical and demographic metadata differed by source and by participant and was supplied without curation.

TCRbeta CDR3 regions were amplified from genomic DNA using the immunoSEQ Assay, a bias-controlled multiplex PCR. From the authors' description of their analysis: Nucleated cell counts per sample were estimated from amplification of reference gene primers within the assay. Sequence reads were collapsed and filtered to measure the absolute abundance of every unique TCRbeta CDR3 rearrangement. For each sample, productive Simpson clonality was calculated by taking the square root of Simpson's diversity index across productive rearrangements. TCRdb provides this immuneACCESS table in a form limited to in-frame rearrangements. Some clones are lacking; in checked studies, under half of them reflect an unresolved V gene, and why the rest are absent is not known. V and J calls and clone size come straight from that table; D and trimming were deduced from the DNA. Counted in this sample were about 290,000 clones; around nine tenths of them appeared once. 11% of the sample rests with the top ten.

The rearrangement joined TRBV5-1 to TRBJ2-1; TRBD2 fits 11 bases in the junction. The origin of this receptor is a woman in her 30s with COVID-19, enrolled during active disease. The sequenced sample consisted of peripheral blood. The sequence in DNA is TGCGCCAGCAGCCGGACACTAGCGGGGGACGAGCAGTTCTTC. Its translation reads: CASSRTLAGDEQFF.